The T cell receptor beta chain described here comes from a study of cytomegalovirus exposure and HLA in healthy donors. About this clone: Antigen specificity is unknown.

Germline assignment: CDR1 SGHTA and CDR2 FQGNSA. The V gene end was trimmed by 4 bases and the J gene end by 7 bases; junction bases not matched to a gene: 10. The CDR3 totals 16 residues. Study conclusions and caveats: Some V segments could not be told apart, so they were left out, TRBV6-2 and TRBV6-3 among them.

Both 60 Vbeta primers and 13 Jbeta primers went into the PCR. Assay used: immunoSEQ multiplex PCR; TCRdb lists only in-frame clones, some missing. The repertoire includes 68,000 or so clones, approximately 78% of them detected once, and 6.5% to 7% sits in the top ten. The sequence was collected from a human donor in good health. The J gene is TRBJ2-3, the V gene TRBV7-2; 11 bases are shared with TRBD1. What was sequenced was PBMCs. CDR3 nucleotide sequence: TGTGCCAGCAGCTCAGACTCGGGGACAGGGGGAAATACGCAGTATTTT. It encodes CASSSDSGTGGNTQYF.